This is a list of T cell receptor beta chains from one sample in a study of multiple sclerosis patients with progressive multifocal leukoencephalopathy. Assay used: immunoSEQ multiplex PCR; TCRdb lists only in-frame clones, some missing. The sample consists of approximately 26,000 clones, more than 70% of them appearing once. Sequences were obtained from PBMCs. Receptors originate from a human donor with multiple sclerosis. The conserved cysteine and the conserved F or W are not part of the CDR3 here. A D gene is named only where the DNA matches it firmly.

V gene | D gene | CDR3 protein
TRBV11-2 | - | ASSLVQAYNEQF
TRBV5-6 | TRBD1 | ASSPRQGGWGTEAF
TRBV2 | TRBD2 | ASRGSGAGELF
TRBV4-3 | - | ASSQDSGRGGYT
TRBV7-3 | TRBD1 | ASSLNRGSSTF
TRBV15 | TRBD2 | ATSRDRTSGGAYRTETQY
TRBV4-1 | - | ASRSEGRVGEKLF
TRBV29-1 | - | SVGSAEQY
TRBV19 | TRBD2 | ASSRLGTTSMMSYEQY
TRBV6-5 | - | ASSAVRGGVTEAF
TRBV28 | - | ASSTPHSGNTIY
TRBV28 | - | ASRMKTNTEAF
TRBV7-2 | TRBD1 | ASSLPGQGIPDQPQH
TRBV6-1 | - | ASRDGHAEAF
TRBV6-6 | - | ASSAGVNYGYT
TRBV6-4 | TRBD2 | ASSDSTSGGTDTQY
TRBV10-3 | TRBD2 | AISRTSGEITDTQY
TRBV18 | TRBD1 | ASSPRTGDPGELF
TRBV7-2 | - | ASSLVDSPPGYT
TRBV5-5 | - | ASSLGLGGDYGYT
TRBV7-2 | TRBD2 | ASSWGQRGALDTQY
TRBV25-1 | TRBD1 | ASSERTGGSGTQY
TRBV11-2 | - | ASSSSMGQY
TRBV19 | TRBD2 | ASSLGSAGGSDTGELF
TRBV5-1 | - | ASSPNSVNTEAF
TRBV5-5 | - | ASSLRADSNYGYT
TRBV19 | - | ASSIEEGTGELF
TRBV13 | - | ASSHPPGAGGDLGNTIY